The 30 T cell receptor beta chains presented below share a single source sample, sequenced in a study of T cell changes during pregnancy in multiple sclerosis. Here immunoSEQ multiplex PCR was the method, and the copy in TCRdb shows in-frame clones only, minus some. The sample includes around 80,000 clones, about 91% of them seen just once. The material was peripheral blood, obtained before pregnancy. These receptors all come from a female donor with multiple sclerosis, enrolled in a pregnancy study.

V is TRBV19 and J is TRBJ2-1; a weak D match, TRBD1 (5 bases). This CDR3 comprises 13 residues. Germline CDR1 and CDR2: LNHDA and SQIVND (reference sequence). Trimming pared 5 bases from V and 7 bases from J, leaving 12 bases between. CDR3 DNA sequence: TGTGCCAGTAGTCCCAGACAGTATAATGAGCAGTTCTTC. Its translation is CASSPRQYNEQFF.

The chain has TRBV5-1 and TRBJ2-2, with a possible D match to TRBD1 (5 bases). V was shortened by 0 bases and J by 6 bases, with 9 bases between the two germline ends. This CDR3 has 14 residues. Per germline, CDR1 SGHRS and CDR2 YFSETQ. The chain's CDR3 is CASSLEGVAGELFF. As DNA, the CDR3 is TGCGCCAGCAGCTTGGAAGGGGTCGCCGGGGAGCTGTTTTTT.

The chain couples TRBV6-6 to TRBJ1-2; TRBD1 matches 7 bases. CDR1 and CDR2 from the germline V gene are MNHNY and SVGAGI (reference sequence). V shed 6 bases and J 7 bases; nucleotides not matched to a gene: 8. This CDR3 comprises 13 residues. The CDR3, as DNA: TGTGCCAGCAGCGAGACAGGGATGGGTGGCTACACCTTC. As protein: CASSETGMGGYTF.

This clone was observed a handful of times. This chain uses TRBV9 with TRBJ2-3, with 9 bases matching TRBD2. The CDR3 extends over 17 amino acids. V trimming: 4 bases; J trimming: 7 bases; junction bases outside the gene matches: 16. CDR1 and CDR2 (germline): SGDLS, YYNGEE. CDR3 sequence: CASSSRPPGLANYTQYF. CDR3 coding DNA: TGTGCCAGCAGCTCACGCCCACCGGGACTAGCTAACTATACGCAGTATTTT.

The chain uses TRBV10-3 and TRBJ2-5; TRBD1 aligns across 8 bases. This CDR3 contains 14 residues. Germline trimming cut 4 bases from V and 0 bases from J; bases unmatched to any gene: 1. Germline lookup yields CDR1 ENHRY and CDR2 SYGVKD. CDR3 residues: CAISGTGYQETQYF. Written as DNA, the CDR3 is TGTGCCATCAGTGGGACAGGGTACCAAGAGACCCAGTACTTC.

This sequence joins TRBV7-9 and TRBJ2-1, with D possibly being TRBD2 (5 bases). V was pared by 11 bases and J by 6 bases, with 23 bases between. Germline V lookup: CDR1 SEHNR, CDR2 FQNEAQ (reference sequence). The length of the CDR3 is 15 residues. CDR3 sequence (DNA): TGTGCCTCCAGCGAAATTACCGGGGAGTTCAATGAGCAGTTCTTC. Its translation is CASSEITGEFNEQFF.

The chain joins TRBV25-1 to TRBJ1-6, with TRBD1 as a possible D gene (5 bases). The CDR3 covers 16 residues. Trimming removed 3 bases at V and 9 bases at J, with 18 bases between. Germline V gene lookup returns CDR1 MGHDK and CDR2 SYGVNS. CDR3 coding DNA: TGTGCCAGCAGTGACCGAGTAACAGGTACCGTTTCACCCCTCCACTTT. It is translated as CASSDRVTGTVSPLHF.

In its sample, this clone was seen once. The chain is built from TRBV5-1 and TRBJ1-4; 10 positions agree with TRBD1. The trim removed 4 bases at V and 6 bases at J, leaving 6 bases unmatched. The CDR3 runs to 15 residues. Germline values: CDR1 SGHRS, CDR2 YFSETQ. This CDR3 reads CASSMETGGDEKLFF. The DNA of the CDR3 is TGCGCCAGCAGCATGGAGACAGGGGGCGATGAAAAACTGTTTTTT.

The V and J genes are TRBV19 and TRBJ1-5, with TRBD1 matching 9 bases. Losses at the gene ends were 6 bases for V and 5 bases for J; bases not matched to a gene: 5. The CDR3 length is 14 residues. Germline loops: CDR1 LNHDA, CDR2 SQIVND (reference sequence). The CDR3 protein is CASSSGQGYQPQHF. CDR3 DNA sequence: TGTGCCAGTAGCTCGGGACAGGGCTATCAGCCCCAGCATTTT.

This clone was detected once. The rearrangement links TRBV5-6 to TRBJ2-1, with a weak D call TRBD1 (6 bases). There are 14 residues in the CDR3. V was trimmed by 3 bases and J by 3 bases, leaving 10 bases between them. In germline, CDR1 is SGHDT, CDR2 YYEEEE. DNA of the CDR3: TGTGCCAGCAGCTCGCTGACAGGCTACAATGAGCAGTTCTTC. Protein sequence: CASSSLTGYNEQFF.

In regard to this clone: This may arise from a read error, as a much more abundant clone is one base away. This sample includes further DNA sequences coding for the same CDR3. The chain employs TRBV11-1 and TRBJ1-1; D not resolved. Per the germline V gene, CDR1 is SGHAT and CDR2 is FQDESV (reference sequence). CDR3 length equals 14 residues. In DNA form, the CDR3 reads TGTGCCAGTAGCTTAGCGGCAACGAACACTGAAGCTTTCTTT. Its translation is CASSLAATNTEAFF.

V and J are TRBV5-5 and TRBJ1-6; D perhaps matches TRBD1 (6 bases). The V and J ends lost 3 bases and 5 bases respectively, with 12 bases between them. This CDR3 region has 15 residues. The germline CDR1 and CDR2 sequences are SGHKS and YYEKEE (reference sequence). The CDR3 bases are TGTGCCAGCAGCTCTCACGGACAGAATAATTCACCCCTCCACTTT. It is translated as CASSSHGQNNSPLHF.

CDR3 coding DNA: TGTGCCAGCAGCTCATCGACAGGGAGCTCCTACGAGCAGTACTTC. Its translation: CASSSSTGSSYEQYF. The rearrangement links TRBV5-4 to TRBJ2-7; 7 bases line up with TRBD1. J was trimmed by 0 bases and V by 3 bases; bases with no gene match: 6. This CDR3 spans 15 amino acids. Germline V gives CDR1 SGHNT, CDR2 YYREEE (reference sequence).

This chain links TRBV11-2 with TRBJ2-3; D is unclear. The CDR3 is 16 amino acids. Trimming removed 5 bases from V and 3 bases from J, with 18 bases in between. Germline CDR1 SGHAT, CDR2 FQNNGV. The CDR3 DNA follows: TGTGCCAGCAGCGATTTTCAATTCCCCACTACAGATACGCAGTATTTT. Translating gives CASSDFQFPTTDTQYF.

The gene calls are TRBV4-1 and TRBJ2-1, with D perhaps matching TRBD2 (5 bases). This CDR3 has 15 amino acids. Per germline, CDR1 MGHRA and CDR2 YSYEKL. The ends were cut back, 1 base at V and 5 bases at J, with 12 bases in the middle. The CDR3 DNA reads TGCGCCAGCAGCCAAGTTGGGGAGTCCGACAATGAGCAGTTCTTC. It encodes CASSQVGESDNEQFF.

The chain is built from TRBV5-6 and TRBJ1-1; 11 nucleotides line up with TRBD1. The CDR3 covers 19 residues. Looked up from germline, CDR1 is SGHDT and CDR2 is YYEEEE. Trimming cost V 1 base and J 1 base; bases outside gene matches: 12. The CDR3 DNA follows: TGTGCCAGCAGCTTGCGAGGGGACAGGGGGACCCGTTGGAACACTGAAGCTTTCTTT. Translated: CASSLRGDRGTRWNTEAFF.

The chain combines TRBV13 with TRBJ2-7; 9 nucleotides match TRBD2. The CDR3 is made up of 14 amino acids. V shed 3 bases and J 3 bases; nucleotides not matched to a gene: 3. Germline loops: CDR1 PRHDT, CDR2 FYEKMQ (reference sequence). The CDR3 sequence: CASSFSGGHYEQYF. DNA of the CDR3: TGTGCCAGCAGCTTTAGCGGGGGCCACTACGAGCAGTACTTC.

The chain employs TRBV11-2 and TRBJ2-1; D gene unclear. The CDR3 is 16 amino acids. V was cut by 2 bases and J by 2 bases, with 13 bases left in between. Germline lookup yields CDR1 SGHAT and CDR2 FQNNGV. The CDR3 nucleotides are TGTGCCAGCAGCTTAAGTCTTTCAACTACCTACAATGAGCAGTTCTTC. Translating gives CASSLSLSTTYNEQFF. Supplemented by reference TRBV11-2 and TRBJ2-1, the full variable domain reads EAGVAQSPRYKIIEKRQSVAFWCNPISGHATLYWYQQILGQGPKLLIQFQNNGVVDDSQLPKDRFSAERLKGVDSTLKIQPAKLEDSAVYLCASSLSLSTTYNEQFFGPGTRLTVL.

This rearrangement joins TRBV5-1 to TRBJ1-3; D is undetermined. The V and J ends lost 2 bases and 0 bases respectively, with 6 bases between them. CDR3 size: 14 residues. Germline V gene sequence: CDR1 SGHRS, CDR2 YFSETQ. The CDR3 DNA reads TGCGCCAGCAGCTTTTCGTCCTCTGGAAACACCATATATTTT. It specifies CASSFSSSGNTIYF.

The CDR3 DNA sequence: TGCAGCGACGTGACAGGGCTGGCTGGAGCTTTCTTT. It specifies CSDVTGLAGAFF. This chain uses TRBV29-1 with TRBJ1-1; 7 bases map to TRBD1. This CDR3 has 12 residues. Germline V CDR1 and CDR2: SQVTM, ANQGSEA. V lost 7 bases and J lost 10; bases outside the gene matches: 12.

J is TRBJ1-1 and V is TRBV5-6; D gene unclear. Germline V gives CDR1 SGHDT, CDR2 YYEEEE. The V gene lost 1 base and the J gene lost 2 bases, with 6 bases spanning the gap. This CDR3 has 13 amino acids. The CDR3 protein is CASSLYLNTEAFF. DNA for the CDR3: TGTGCCAGCAGCTTGTATCTAAACACTGAAGCTTTCTTT.

The chain recombines TRBV14 with TRBJ2-7; D is perhaps TRBD2 (6 bases). The ends were cut back, 2 bases at V and 4 bases at J, with 15 bases in the middle. Germline loops: CDR1 SGHDN, CDR2 FVKESK. The CDR3 sequence is 15 residues long. The CDR3 sequence is CASSQTGTGFYEQYF. CDR3 DNA sequence: TGTGCCAGCAGCCAAACCGGGACTGGATTTTACGAGCAGTACTTC.

The chain uses TRBV9 and TRBJ2-3; 13 nucleotides line up with TRBD2. From germline, CDR1 is SGDLS and CDR2 YYNGEE. The CDR3 totals 17 residues. With V trimmed by 2 bases and J by 3 bases, 6 bases remained unmatched. CDR3 amino acids: CASSVLRTSGGTDTQYF. Written as DNA, the CDR3 is TGTGCCAGCAGCGTTCTACGGACTAGCGGGGGTACAGATACGCAGTATTTT.

The chain uses TRBV5-4 and TRBJ2-7; D remains unclear. Trimming cost V 1 base and J 6 bases, with 14 bases left between them. The length of the CDR3 is 14 residues. Germline V gives CDR1 SGHNT, CDR2 YYREEE (reference sequence). The CDR3 here is CASSLYSEVGEQYF. CDR3 nucleotides: TGTGCCAGCAGCTTGTACTCCGAGGTCGGCGAGCAGTACTTC. The complete variable domain, with remaining parts taken from reference TRBV5-4 and TRBJ2-7, reads ETGVTQSPTHLIKTRGQQVTLRCSSQSGHNTVSWYQQALGQGPQFIFQYYREEENGRGNFPPRFSGLQFPNYSSELNVNALELDDSALYLCASSLYSEVGEQYFGPGTRLTVT.

This clone was detected a few times. The chain employs TRBV28 and TRBJ1-6; TRBD1 agrees at 9 bases. Looked up from germline, CDR1 is MDHEN and CDR2 is SYDVKM. The CDR3 length is 14 residues. Trimming at V came to 3 bases and at J to 9 bases, leaving 3 bases not matched to a gene. The CDR3 sequence: CASSLGQGRSPLHF. The CDR3 DNA follows: TGTGCCAGCAGTTTGGGACAGGGACGTTCACCCCTCCACTTT.

The chain is built from TRBV4-1 and TRBJ1-5; 7 bases agree with TRBD1. CDR3 length equals 15 residues. Losses at the gene ends were 1 base for V and 7 bases for J; bases not matched to a gene: 7. Germline values: CDR1 MGHRA, CDR2 YSYEKL. In nucleotides, the CDR3 is TGCGCCAGCAGCCAAGTGCCAGGGGGTGGCCAGCCCCAGCATTTT. Protein: CASSQVPGGGQPQHF.

The chain carries TRBV4-2 and TRBJ1-2; D is unresolved. CDR3 length: 15 amino acids. V gave up 0 bases and J gave up 6 bases, with 14 bases separating them. Germline V CDR1 and CDR2: LGHNA, YNFKEQ. CDR3 nucleotides: TGTGCCAGCAGCCAAGACCGTATGAGGGTTAATGGCTACACCTTC. Its translation is CASSQDRMRVNGYTF.

The genes are TRBV9 and TRBJ2-5; 9 nucleotides match TRBD2. The germline V gene encodes CDR1 SGDLS and CDR2 YYNGEE. The CDR3 is 16 amino acids. Trimming removed 0 bases from V and 1 base from J; junction bases left unmatched: 4. This CDR3 reads CASSVGSGGIQETQYF. CDR3 DNA: TGTGCCAGCAGCGTAGGGAGCGGGGGGATCCAAGAGACCCAGTACTTC.

The rearrangement joins TRBV5-4 to TRBJ2-5, with D possibly matching TRBD2 (7 bases). Germline loops: CDR1 SGHNT, CDR2 YYREEE (reference sequence). There are 15 residues in the CDR3. V dropped 5 bases and J dropped 1 base, with 15 bases sitting between them. The CDR3 reads CASSQRGGTQETQYF. DNA of the CDR3: TGTGCCAGCAGTCAGAGGGGGGGGACCCAAGAGACCCAGTACTTC.

V usage is TRBV6-1 and J usage is TRBJ1-1, with 8 bases fitting TRBD1. The CDR3 extends over 13 amino acids. Germline V CDR1 and CDR2: MNHNS, SASEGT. J lost 4 bases, V lost 7 bases, and 5 bases had no gene match. CDR3 DNA sequence: TGTGCCAGCATAGGGACAGGCTTCACTGAAGCTTTCTTT. Amino acid sequence: CASIGTGFTEAFF.